This T cell receptor (beta chain) is drawn from a study of shared clonotypes between healthy human individuals. Study findings and constraints: Among donors, sharing of clonotypes was expected to be affected by sequencing depth.

Note on this clone: What it recognizes is unknown.

Libraries were prepared by immunoSEQ multiplex PCR; TCRdb keeps only in-frame clonotypes and omits some of them. The sample contains roughly 2,300,000 clones, about 90% of which appear only once. From germline, CDR1 is MDHEN and CDR2 SYDVKM. The CDR3 loop spans 14 amino acids. Trimming shortened V by 5 bases and J by 0 bases, and 10 bases separated the two germline ends. Sequencing was done on a sample of naive CD4+ T cells from PBMCs. Stated subset: CD45RA+ positively selected. V usage is TRBV28 and J usage is TRBJ1-1; D is uncertain. The TCR originated in a man aged 18 to 30 in good health. Some clones in this sample may be carry-over from other donors' samples. CDR3 sequence reads: CASSIRNMNTEAFF. As DNA, the CDR3 is TGTGCCAGCAGTATCAGAAACATGAACACTGAAGCTTTCTTT.